The 15 T cell receptor beta chains listed next were all sequenced from one sample in a study of regulatory T cells in long-lasting Graves disease (dated by TCRdb to the early 2020s). Taken with the paper, the label for time point translates to: newly diagnosed GD, antithyroid drugs for less than 3 months. RNA was extracted from PBMCs in TRIzol for both TCR sequencing and RNA sequencing. Receptors were amplified or captured by multiplex PCR. Sequenced on an Illumina HiSeq 4000. iRepertoire HTBI primers and Arm-PCR amplification of CDR3 regions were used to construct TCR beta libraries. TCRdb redid the processing of the public reads, applying fastp at Q25 and MiXCR, and retained in-frame beta chains. Entries that share a CDR3 protein sequence are merged under the most common genes and DNA. The sample includes around 250,000 distinct CDR3 sequences, with about 18% observed a single time. Approximately 14% of the sample belongs to the ten largest clones.

The same data also contributed to another study, on T cells in Graves' hyperthyroidism and ophthalmopathy.

Sequences were derived from peripheral blood mononuclear cells (PBMCs), sampled at new diagnosis, from a patient treated with antithyroid drugs. These receptors were collected from a woman in her 30s with Graves disease. Donor details come from another sample of the same person, matched by shared clones.

This clonotype was observed at least ten times. This chain links TRBV20-1 with TRBJ2-1, with 8 positions matching TRBD2. Looked up from germline, CDR1 is DFQATT and CDR2 is SNEGSKA (reference sequence). With 6 bases clipped from V and 7 bases from J, the junction kept 14 bases outside the gene matches. The CDR3 sequence is 15 residues long. The CDR3 protein is CSANPGGAAINEQFF. The CDR3 region has the DNA TGCAGTGCCAATCCGGGGGGGGCCGCAATAAATGAGCAGTTCTTC.

This clonotype was detected a few times. J is TRBJ2-2 and V is TRBV24-1; no definite D call. V was clipped by 4 bases and J by 1 base, with 3 bases between them. CDR3 length: 13 amino acids. Germline CDR1 is KGHDR and CDR2 is SFDVKD. The CDR3 nucleotides read TGTGCCACCAGTGAGCAGAACACCGGGGAGCTGTTTTTT. Amino acid sequence: CATSEQNTGELFF.

As to this clonotype: A much larger clone sits a single nucleotide away, making a read error possible. The gene calls are TRBV7-2 and TRBJ1-5; no firm D call. Germline-derived CDR1 and CDR2 are SGHTA and FQGNSA. The length of the CDR3 is 15 residues. Trimming pared 5 bases from V and 0 bases from J, leaving 11 bases between. The CDR3 sequence: CASSHVHLSNQPQHF. As DNA, the CDR3 is TGTGCCAGCAGCCATGTACACCTTAGCAATCAGCCCCAGCATTTT.

At least ten counts were recorded for this clonotype. The chain joins TRBV29-1 to TRBJ1-1, with D unresolved. The CDR3 spans 14 residues. Trimming cost V 6 bases and J 0 bases, with 14 bases left between them. Germline V gives CDR1 SQVTM, CDR2 ANQGSEA. The CDR3 loop is CSVLQRSMNTEAFF. CDR3 DNA: TGCAGCGTCCTTCAACGGTCCATGAACACTGAAGCTTTCTTT.

This clonotype occurred many times. The V gene is TRBV7-2, the J gene TRBJ1-1; D unclear. CDR1 and CDR2 from the germline V gene are SGHTA and FQGNSA. Between the trimmed V and J ends, which lost 1 base and 0 bases, there was a span of 3 bases. The CDR3 loop spans 13 amino acids. The DNA of the CDR3 is TGTGCCAGCAGCTTAGAAGTGAACACTGAAGCTTTCTTT. As protein: CASSLEVNTEAFF.

This rearrangement joins TRBV4-1 to TRBJ1-3; D ambiguous. Germline V gives CDR1 MGHRA, CDR2 YSYEKL. The ends were cut back, 0 bases at V and 0 bases at J, with 9 bases in the middle. The length of the CDR3 is 16 residues. The DNA of the CDR3 is TGCGCCAGCAGCCAAGAAGGACGGTACTCTGGAAACACCATATATTTT. Translation gives CASSQEGRYSGNTIYF.

The rearrangement uses TRBV5-1 and TRBJ2-5; 8 bases fit TRBD2. The V gene end was trimmed by 7 bases and the J gene end by 5 bases; junction bases not matched to a gene: 4. In germline, CDR1 is SGHRS, CDR2 YFSETQ. The CDR3 loop spans 12 amino acids. This CDR3 reads CASSGGAETQYF. CDR3 coding DNA: TGCGCCAGCTCCGGGGGGGCCGAGACCCAGTACTTC. The full variable domain, its missing parts supplied by reference TRBV5-1 and TRBJ2-5, is KAGVTQTPRYLIKTRGQQVTLSCSPISGHRSVSWYQQTPGQGLQFLFEYFSETQRNKGNFPGRFSGRQFSNSRSEMNVSTLELGDSALYLCASSGGAETQYFGPGTRLLVL.

This clonotype was seen only a few times. The chain carries TRBV27 and TRBJ2-2; tentative D call: TRBD2 (6 bases). CDR1 is MNHEY, CDR2 SMNVEV, per germline (reference sequence). V was clipped by 4 bases and J by 2 bases, with 11 bases between them. The CDR3 totals 15 residues. CDR3 sequence reads: CASSYVAVNTGELFF. CDR3 sequence (DNA): TGTGCCAGCAGTTATGTAGCGGTTAACACCGGGGAGCTGTTTTTT.

This clonotype was recorded many times. V usage is TRBV4-1 and J usage is TRBJ2-7; 7 nucleotides agree with TRBD1. Looked up from germline, CDR1 is MGHRA and CDR2 is YSYEKL. The CDR3 runs 13 residues. V trimming: 4 bases; J trimming: 5 bases; junction bases outside the gene matches: 5. DNA for the CDR3: TGCGCCAGCAGCCGACAGGGCGCCAACGAGCAGTACTTC. Its translation: CASSRQGANEQYF.

Turning to this clonotype: A far more abundant clone sits one base away, making this likely a read error. The V and J genes are TRBV12-3 or TRBV12-4 and TRBJ2-3; 7 nucleotides agree with TRBD2. The last part of the DNA fits TRBJ2-1 better; the J call may be wrong. This CDR3 is built from 14 residues. Written as DNA, the CDR3 is TGTGCCAGCAGTTTTGGGACCTCGGGGGGTGGGCAGTTCTTC. Translated, it gives CASSFGTSGGGQFF.

This clonotype was counted ten times or more. The chain combines TRBV4-2 with TRBJ1-3; tentatively, D is TRBD1 (5 bases). V lost 3 bases and J lost 4, with 25 bases in between. Germline CDR1 reads LGHNA; CDR2 reads YNFKEQ. The CDR3 totals 19 residues. The CDR3 sequence: CASSQALGAGRGGGNTIYF. In DNA, the CDR3 is TGTGCCAGCAGCCAGGCCCTTGGGGCAGGACGGGGAGGGGGAAACACCATATATTTT.

In this sample, this clonotype turned up many times. The chain links TRBV9 to TRBJ1-2; a weak D match, TRBD1 (5 bases). V was trimmed by 0 bases and J by 2 bases, leaving 14 bases between them. CDR1 and CDR2 (germline): SGDLS, YYNGEE. CDR3 length: 16 residues. In nucleotides, the CDR3 is TGTGCCAGCAGCGTAGACTTTGCAGGGCCCAACTATGGCTACACCTTC. This encodes CASSVDFAGPNYGYTF.

This clonotype was found many times. The V gene is TRBV6-2 or TRBV6-3, the J gene TRBJ1-5; D may be TRBD1 (6 bases). CDR1 is MNHEY and CDR2 is SVGEGT in the germline V gene. The CDR3 spans 14 residues. V lost 3 bases and J lost 3, with 9 bases in between. The CDR3 DNA reads as TGTGCCAGCAGTTATGGACAGTACAATCAGCCCCAGCATTTT. Protein product: CASSYGQYNQPQHF.

The sample holds one count of this clonotype. For the CDR3, the DNA is TGTGCCAGCTCACCGACGGAACAGACTTCACCCCTCCACTTT. It encodes CASSPTEQTSPLHF. The chain links TRBV18 to TRBJ1-6; D not resolved. The V and J ends lost 3 bases and 9 bases respectively, with 12 bases between them. CDR3 size: 14 residues. Germline V gene data show CDR1 as KGHSH and CDR2 as LQKENI.

The genes are TRBV2 and TRBJ2-7; 10 nucleotides agree with TRBD2. The germline V gene has CDR1 SNHLY and CDR2 FYNNEI. Trimming removed 5 bases from V and 3 bases from J; junction bases left unmatched: 10. CDR3 size: 16 residues. The CDR3: CASSPLRAGGRYEQYF. For the CDR3, the DNA is TGTGCCAGCAGTCCTCTACGAGCGGGGGGGCGCTACGAGCAGTACTTC. Looking up the rest from reference TRBV2 and TRBJ2-7 gives the full variable domain: EPEVTQTPSHQVTQMGQEVILRCVPISNHLYFYWYRQILGQKVEFLVSFYNNEISEKSEIFDDQFSVERPDGSNFTLKIRSTKLEDSAMYFCASSPLRAGGRYEQYFGPGTRLTVT.